The entry below describes one T cell receptor beta chain. In the authors' workflow: How many nucleated cells were present was estimated from reference gene primer amplification. Only in-frame clones appear in the TCRdb table, and some are missing; sequencing was by immunoSEQ multiplex PCR. V, J and clone size were drawn from that table, and D and trimming were deduced from the DNA. The sample contains under 200,000 clones, about 80% of which appear only once. These data originate in a study of blood T cell repertoires in COVID-19. Study-wide background: Material from acute and convalescent COVID-19 was sourced from the United States, Italy and Spain. T cells, B-cell-depleted T cells, or PBMCs supplied cDNA or gDNA.

The CDR3 extends over 13 amino acids. The germline gives CDR1 LGHDT, CDR2 YNNKEL (reference sequence). V shed 8 bases, J shed 6 bases, and the junction held 9 bases outside the gene matches. Sequenced input: peripheral blood. This sequence was found in a human donor with acute or convalescent COVID-19. The donor label of this sample is uncertain. This rearrangement joins TRBV3-1 (or the pseudogene TRBV3-2) to TRBJ2-7, with 8 bases lining up with TRBD2. This CDR3 reads CASCATSETEQYF. The CDR3 region has the DNA TGTGCCAGCTGCGCGACTAGCGAGACCGAGCAGTACTTC.